This TCR beta chain was captured in a study of T cell responses to AZD1222 COVID-19 vaccine. Pooling of second doses given at about 4 or about 12 weeks was done. Overall study findings and caveats: The breadth and depth of Spike-specific TCRs increased once two AZD1222 doses had been given. Among AZD1222 vaccinees, only 5 to 7 were seropositive at baseline. As reported, nearly half of all spike-specific TCRs target variant regions that are unmutated.

CDR3 length: 17 amino acids. The V segment lost 9 bases and the J segment 1 base; nucleotides outside the gene matches: 17. CDR1 SGHNT and CDR2 YYREEE come from the germline V gene (reference sequence). To note about this clone: What it recognizes is unknown.

The method was immunoSEQ multiplex PCR; TCRdb's version includes in-frame clones alone and lacks a portion of them. The table records some 45,000 clones, about 90% of them present only once. This chain uses TRBV5-4 with TRBJ1-1; 8 nucleotides line up with TRBD1. The sample was peripheral blood, taken 28 days after the second AZD1222 dose. The TCR was taken from an adult who received the AZD1222 COVID-19 vaccine. CDR3 residues: CATGVGRGRVKNTEAFF. The DNA of the CDR3 is TGTGCCACTGGCGTGGGCAGGGGGCGCGTGAAGAACACTGAAGCTTTCTTT. The full variable domain, in which reference TRBV5-4 and TRBJ1-1 provide the parts outside the CDR3, is ETGVTQSPTHLIKTRGQQVTLRCSSQSGHNTVSWYQQALGQGPQFIFQYYREEENGRGNFPPRFSGLQFPNYSSELNVNALELDDSALYLCATGVGRGRVKNTEAFFGQGTRLTVV.